A selection of T cell receptor beta chains follows, all from one sample in a study of T-cell reconstitution after alpha-beta-depleted transplantation in children. Each CDR3 protein is one row after TCRdb ran MiXCR on the PCR reads. The data contain hundreds of thousands of distinct CDR3 sequences, 10% of them singletons. Sample: PBMCs from the stem cell graft donor, taken from the stem cell graft. These receptors all stem from a human donor who donated a stem cell graft to a child with acute myeloid leukemia. The CDR3 runs from the conserved cysteine through the conserved F or W.

TRBJ2-2 | TRBV9 | CASSHGTSGTGELFF
TRBJ1-1 | TRBV20-1 | CSARSTGRAFF
TRBJ2-7 | TRBV11-2 | CASSSRPPTSGNSYEQYF
TRBJ1-1 | TRBV7-8 | CASSLGGPAFF
TRBJ2-1 | TRBV4-3 | CASSQGSGGSYNEQFF
TRBJ2-5 | TRBV5-4 | CASSLRSVPGETQYF
TRBJ2-1 | TRBV4-3 | CASSQDRGLDEQFF
TRBJ2-3 | TRBV28 | CASSLVPRLAGYRTDTQYF
TRBJ2-2 | TRBV29-1 | CSVNLDSTGELFF
TRBJ2-5 | TRBV18 | CASSPVGLLQETQYF
TRBJ2-5 | TRBV6-1 | CASSVKGGETQYF
TRBJ2-1 | TRBV9 | CASSVMSTSYNEQFF
TRBJ2-3 | TRBV7-2 | CASSLGGTPTDTQYF
TRBJ2-1 | TRBV9 | CASSPFWGGQGNEQFF
TRBJ2-2 | TRBV24-1 | CATSDLHGTGELFF
TRBJ2-5 | TRBV11-2 | CASSFLGLADQETQYF
TRBJ2-7 | TRBV5-6 | CASSHGGGYGTIYEQYF
TRBJ2-1 | TRBV5-1 | CASSLGTGCLYNEQFF
TRBJ2-1 | TRBV28 | CASSPPGTTQFF
TRBJ2-2 | TRBV9 | CASSVVPGDTGELFF
TRBJ2-2 | TRBV11-2 | CASSRLPTGELFF
TRBJ2-4 | TRBV20-1 | CSAPHSGINIQYF
TRBJ2-5 | TRBV20-1 | CSAQTGGETQYF
TRBJ2-7 | TRBV7-7 | CASSQGTGGGYEQYF
TRBJ2-1 | TRBV5-1 | CASSHPGLAGFF
TRBJ1-4 | TRBV5-6 | CASRLGRSNEKLFF
TRBJ1-2 | TRBV20-1 | CSASGGKGGYTF
TRBJ2-7 | TRBV20-1 | CSANRRLAGGWYEQYF
TRBJ2-2 | TRBV5-1 | CASSLGSTGELFF
TRBJ1-5 | TRBV29-1 | CSVGQGVMMPQHF
TRBJ2-1 | TRBV7-9 | CASSPYRGRSYNEQFF
TRBJ2-1 | TRBV6-2/TRBV6-3 | CASSYLAPELDNEQFF
TRBJ2-7 | TRBV29-1 | CSVFGNEQYF
TRBJ2-1 | TRBV7-9 | CTAGAYNEQFF
TRBJ2-5 | TRBV27 | CASSQGLAGVETQYF
TRBJ2-1 | TRBV24-1 | CATSDDGLAGEFF
TRBJ2-7 | TRBV12-3/TRBV12-4 | CASSFSTQGAYEQYF